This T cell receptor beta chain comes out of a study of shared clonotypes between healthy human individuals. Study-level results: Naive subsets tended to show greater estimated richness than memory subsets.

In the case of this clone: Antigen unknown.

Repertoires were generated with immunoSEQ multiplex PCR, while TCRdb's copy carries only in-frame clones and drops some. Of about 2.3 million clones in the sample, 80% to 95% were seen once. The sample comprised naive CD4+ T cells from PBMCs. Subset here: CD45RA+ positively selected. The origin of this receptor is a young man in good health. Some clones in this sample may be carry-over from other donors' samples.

CDR3 in amino acids: CASRVGGQVGANVLTF. The CDR3 region has the DNA TGTGCCAGCAGAGTGGGAGGGCAGGTGGGGGCCAACGTCCTGACTTTC. V and J are TRBV28 and TRBJ2-6; 7 bases align to TRBD2. This CDR3 is built from 16 residues. Trimming at V came to 6 bases and at J to 4 bases, leaving 9 bases not matched to a gene. CDR1 and CDR2 (germline): MDHEN, SYDVKM.